The 15 T cell receptor beta chains in this list originate from one sample, sequenced in a study of response to subunit inactivated influenza vaccine. Each CDR3 protein gets one entry after TCRdb re-called the RT-PCR reads with MiXCR. Found here are 400,000 to 650,000 distinct CDR3 sequences, 7.2% of them singletons; the top ten hold 13%. The specimen was PBMCs from blood, collected less than 25 months after vaccination. These receptors were obtained from a man between 50 and 75 years old who received an inactivated influenza vaccine.

The chain carries TRBV12-3 or TRBV12-4 and TRBJ1-1; D is unclear. Trimming took off 6 bases at V and 5 bases at J, with 13 bases between the two ends. The CDR3 has 13 amino acids. The CDR3 DNA reads TGTGCCAGCAGGAACCCGCCCGGGACTGAAGCTTTCTTT. It translates to CASRNPPGTEAFF.

The chain carries TRBV3-1 and TRBJ2-3, with TRBD2 matching over 13 bases. CDR3 length: 16 residues. Germline trimming cut 1 base from V and 3 bases from J; bases unmatched to any gene: 1. Per the germline V gene, CDR1 is LGHDT and CDR2 is YNNKEL (reference sequence). The CDR3 loop reads CASSQGTSGRTDTQYF. The CDR3 bases are TGTGCCAGCAGCCAAGGGACTAGCGGGAGAACAGATACGCAGTATTTT.

This clonotype was observed at least ten times. V usage is TRBV7-9 and J usage is TRBJ1-1; weak D call: TRBD1 (6 bases). Trimming took off 7 bases at V and 1 base at J, with 16 bases between the two ends. CDR1 is SEHNR, CDR2 FQNEAQ, per germline (reference sequence). The length of the CDR3 is 15 residues. The CDR3: CASTLQGRANTEAFF. The CDR3 DNA is TGTGCCAGCACATTACAGGGAAGGGCGAACACTGAAGCTTTCTTT.

This clonotype was observed a few times. The chain links TRBV7-9 to TRBJ2-7, with D possibly TRBD1 on 6 matching bases. This CDR3 comprises 14 residues. Per the germline V gene, CDR1 is SEHNR and CDR2 is FQNEAQ (reference sequence). The V and J ends lost 1 base and 5 bases respectively, with 12 bases between them. In DNA form, the CDR3 reads TGTGCCAGCAGCTTAGTGGTGGGGGCGGACGAGCAGTACTTC. This gives the protein CASSLVVGADEQYF.

This clonotype has just a few counts. V gene TRBV4-2 combines with J gene TRBJ2-5, with D possibly matching TRBD2 (5 bases). V lost 0 bases and J 5 bases, leaving 7 bases between the germline ends. Germline CDR1 LGHNA, CDR2 YNFKEQ. The CDR3 spans 13 residues. This CDR3 reads CASSQDWRETQYF. The DNA for the CDR3 is TGTGCCAGCAGCCAAGATTGGAGGGAGACCCAGTACTTC.

There are many counts of this clonotype. V usage is TRBV12-3 or TRBV12-4 and J usage is TRBJ2-2; D is unresolved. The CDR3 covers 14 residues. The V and J ends lost 5 bases and 2 bases respectively, with 9 bases between them. The DNA for the CDR3 is TGTGCCAGCAGTCCCAACGTCAACACCGGGGAGCTGTTTTTT. Amino acids: CASSPNVNTGELFF.

This clonotype was picked up a small number of times. The rearrangement uses TRBV29-1 and TRBJ1-1; D is perhaps TRBD1 (6 bases). Trimming removed 5 bases from V and 0 bases from J, with 16 bases in between. The CDR3 totals 15 residues. Germline-derived CDR1 and CDR2 are SQVTM and ANQGSEA. In DNA form, the CDR3 reads TGCAGCGTTTCAACCGGGACACGGGTGAACACTGAAGCTTTCTTT. Encoded protein: CSVSTGTRVNTEAFF. The full variable domain, in which reference TRBV29-1 and TRBJ1-1 provide the parts outside the CDR3, is SAVISQKPSRDICQRGTSLTIQCQVDSQVTMMFWYRQQPGQSLTLIATANQGSEATYESGFVIDKFPISRPNLTFSTLTVSNMSPEDSSIYLCSVSTGTRVNTEAFFGQGTRLTVV.

This clonotype came up many times. CDR3 sequence (DNA): TGTGCCTGGAACAAACACACAACTAATGAAAAACTGTTTTTT. It codes for CAWNKHTTNEKLFF. V and J are TRBV30 and TRBJ1-4; no reliable D call. This CDR3 region has 14 residues. The ends were cut back, 4 bases at V and 0 bases at J, with 9 bases in the middle. Germline V gives CDR1 GTSNPN, CDR2 SVGIG (reference sequence).

This clonotype was counted ten times or more. Sequence at one end of the junction differs from germline and may be a read error. V usage is TRBV29-1 and J usage is TRBJ2-5; the D gene is possibly TRBD2 (7 bases). Per germline, CDR1 SQVTM and CDR2 ANQGSEA. The CDR3 covers 13 residues. Here the CDR3 reads CSVEDQFRGANHF. Written as DNA, the CDR3 is TGCAGCGTTGAAGATCAGTTCCGGGGGGCGAACCACTTC. Full variable domain (missing parts from reference TRBV29-1 and TRBJ2-5): SAVISQKPSRDICQRGTSLTIQCQVDSQVTMMFWYRQQPGQSLTLIATANQGSEATYESGFVIDKFPISRPNLTFSTLTVSNMSPEDSSIYLCSVEDQFRGANHFGPGTRLLVL.

The rearrangement uses TRBV4-3 and TRBJ1-5; D is unresolved. Germline CDR1 reads LGHNA; CDR2 reads YSLEER. The V end was cut by 1 base, the J end by 2 bases, with 9 bases between. The CDR3 contains 15 residues. The CDR3 DNA sequence: TGCGCCAGCAGCCAAGTTTTGAGGGGCAATCAGCCCCAGCATTTT. Translated, it gives CASSQVLRGNQPQHF.

The chain is built from TRBV6-1 and TRBJ2-3; TRBD1 might be the D (6 bases). The CDR3 covers 14 residues. V lost 7 bases and J lost 0, with 11 bases in between. CDR1 and CDR2 from the germline V gene are MNHNS and SASEGT. The CDR3 DNA is TGTGCCAGCAAGGGGACATTTAGCACAGATACGCAGTATTTT. As protein: CASKGTFSTDTQYF.

This sequence joins TRBV19 and TRBJ2-1; D is uncertain. Looked up from germline, CDR1 is LNHDA and CDR2 is SQIVND (reference sequence). V lost 3 bases and J 6 bases, leaving 9 bases between the germline ends. The CDR3 length is 13 residues. The CDR3 DNA is TGTGCCAGTAGTATCCGGCGTTTCAATGAGCAGTTCTTC. Amino acids: CASSIRRFNEQFF.

This clonotype appeared many times. The rearrangement joins TRBV9 to TRBJ2-3; 11 bases match TRBD2. Per the germline V gene, CDR1 is SGDLS and CDR2 is YYNGEE. V dropped 7 bases and J dropped 2; count of bases not matched to a gene: 27. This CDR3 has 22 residues. CDR3: CASSQTSGVIFSSLRVTDTQYF. CDR3 coding DNA: TGTGCCAGCTCCCAGACTAGCGGGGTGATTTTTTCTAGTTTACGGGTCACAGATACGCAGTATTTT.

This clonotype came up many times. The rearrangement joins TRBV5-1 to TRBJ2-5, with D unresolved. Germline V CDR1 and CDR2: SGHRS, YFSETQ. The V gene lost 0 bases and the J gene lost 3 bases, with 9 bases spanning the gap. The CDR3 has 14 residues. The DNA for the CDR3 is TGCGCCAGCAGCTTGGGGCCTAACAAAGAGACCCAGTACTTC. Amino acids: CASSLGPNKETQYF.

This clonotype was counted between two and nine times. J is TRBJ2-2 and V is TRBV28; 7 bases agree with TRBD1. After removal of 7 bases from V and 6 bases from J, the junction contained 5 bases not matched to a gene. CDR3 length: 13 amino acids. CDR1 and CDR2 (germline): MDHEN, SYDVKM. CDR3 nucleotides: TGTGCCAGCAAAACTCAGGGGGCCGGGGAGCTGTTTTTT. Residues: CASKTQGAGELFF. Using reference TRBV28 and TRBJ2-2 for the parts outside the CDR3, the full variable domain is DVKVTQSSRYLVKRTGEKVFLECVQDMDHENMFWYRQDPGLGLRLIYFSYDVKMKEKGDIPEGYSVSREKKERFSLILESASTNQTSMYLCASKTQGAGELFFGEGSRLTVL.